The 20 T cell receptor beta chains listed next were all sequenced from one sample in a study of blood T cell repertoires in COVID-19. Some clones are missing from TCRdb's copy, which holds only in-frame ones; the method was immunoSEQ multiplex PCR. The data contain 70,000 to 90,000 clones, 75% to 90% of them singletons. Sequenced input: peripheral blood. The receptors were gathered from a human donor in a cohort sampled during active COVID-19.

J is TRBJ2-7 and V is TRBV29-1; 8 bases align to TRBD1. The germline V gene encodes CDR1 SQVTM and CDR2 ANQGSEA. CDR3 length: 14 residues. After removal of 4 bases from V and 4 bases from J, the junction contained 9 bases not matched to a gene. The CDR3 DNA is TGCAGCGTTGGGGCGACAGGGGACCTTTACGAGCAGTACTTC. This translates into CSVGATGDLYEQYF.

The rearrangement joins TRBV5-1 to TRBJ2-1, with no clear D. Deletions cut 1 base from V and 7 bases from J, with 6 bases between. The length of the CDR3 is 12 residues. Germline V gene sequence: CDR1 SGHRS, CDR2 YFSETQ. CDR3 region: CASSLWQNEQFF. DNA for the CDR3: TGCGCCAGCAGCTTGTGGCAGAATGAGCAGTTCTTC.

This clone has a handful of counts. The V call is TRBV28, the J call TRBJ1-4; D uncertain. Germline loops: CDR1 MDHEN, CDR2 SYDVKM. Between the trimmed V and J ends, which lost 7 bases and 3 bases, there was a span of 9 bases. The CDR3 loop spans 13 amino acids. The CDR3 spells CASNLRPNEKLFF. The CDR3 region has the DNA TGTGCCAGCAATTTGAGGCCTAATGAAAAACTGTTTTTT.

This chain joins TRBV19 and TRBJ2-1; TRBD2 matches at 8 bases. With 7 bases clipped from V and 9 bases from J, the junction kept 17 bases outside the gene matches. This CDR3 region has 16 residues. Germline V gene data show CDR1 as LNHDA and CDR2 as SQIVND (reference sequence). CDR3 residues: CASTNVPGGGWVEQFF. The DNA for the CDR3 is TGTGCCAGTACCAATGTCCCCGGGGGGGGTTGGGTTGAGCAGTTCTTC.

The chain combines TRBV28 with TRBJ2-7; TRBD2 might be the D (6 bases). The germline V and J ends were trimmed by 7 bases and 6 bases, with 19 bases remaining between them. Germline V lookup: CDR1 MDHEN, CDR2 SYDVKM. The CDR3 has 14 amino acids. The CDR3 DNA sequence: TGTGCCAGCACCCCCCAGGGAGGTGGCCTCGAGCAGTACTTC. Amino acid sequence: CASTPQGGGLEQYF. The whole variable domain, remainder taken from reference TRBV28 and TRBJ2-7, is DVKVTQSSRYLVKRTGEKVFLECVQDMDHENMFWYRQDPGLGLRLIYFSYDVKMKEKGDIPEGYSVSREKKERFSLILESASTNQTSMYLCASTPQGGGLEQYFGPGTRLTVT.

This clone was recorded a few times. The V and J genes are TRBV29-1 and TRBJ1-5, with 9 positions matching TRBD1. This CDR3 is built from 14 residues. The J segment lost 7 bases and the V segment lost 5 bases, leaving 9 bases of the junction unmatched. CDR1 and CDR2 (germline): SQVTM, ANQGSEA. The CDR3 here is CSVSEGQGDQPQHF. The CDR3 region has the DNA TGCAGCGTTTCTGAGGGACAGGGAGACCAGCCCCAGCATTTT.

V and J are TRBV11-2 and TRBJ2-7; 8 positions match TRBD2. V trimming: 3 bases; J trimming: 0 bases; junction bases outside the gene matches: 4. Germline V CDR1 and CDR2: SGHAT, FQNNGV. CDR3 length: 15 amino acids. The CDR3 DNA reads TGTGCCAGCAGCTTGGAACTAGCGGCCTCCTACGAGCAGTACTTC. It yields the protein CASSLELAASYEQYF.

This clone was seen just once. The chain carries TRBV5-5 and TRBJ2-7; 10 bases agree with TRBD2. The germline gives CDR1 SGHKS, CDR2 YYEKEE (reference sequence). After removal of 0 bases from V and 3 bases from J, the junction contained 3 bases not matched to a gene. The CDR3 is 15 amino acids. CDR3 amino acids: CASSLDSGGFYEQYF. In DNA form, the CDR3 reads TGTGCCAGCAGCTTGGATAGCGGGGGGTTCTACGAGCAGTACTTC.

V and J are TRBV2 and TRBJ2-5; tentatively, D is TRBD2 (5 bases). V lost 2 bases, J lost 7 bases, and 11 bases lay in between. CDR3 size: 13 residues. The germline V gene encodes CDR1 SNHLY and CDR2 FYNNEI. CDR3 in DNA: TGTGCCAGCAGTGAACAGGTTCGGGGGACCCAGTACTTC. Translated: CASSEQVRGTQYF.

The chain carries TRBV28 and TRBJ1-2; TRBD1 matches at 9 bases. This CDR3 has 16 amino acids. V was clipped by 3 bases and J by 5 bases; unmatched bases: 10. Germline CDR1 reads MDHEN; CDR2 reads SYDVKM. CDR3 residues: CASSFVGRGQGYGYTF. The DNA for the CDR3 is TGTGCCAGCAGTTTTGTTGGCAGGGGACAGGGTTATGGCTACACCTTC.

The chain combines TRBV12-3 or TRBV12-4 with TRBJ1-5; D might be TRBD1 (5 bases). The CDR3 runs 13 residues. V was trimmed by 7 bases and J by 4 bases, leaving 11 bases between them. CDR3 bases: TGTGCCAGCACACCCGGGGGAAATCAGCCCCAGCATTTT. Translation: CASTPGGNQPQHF.

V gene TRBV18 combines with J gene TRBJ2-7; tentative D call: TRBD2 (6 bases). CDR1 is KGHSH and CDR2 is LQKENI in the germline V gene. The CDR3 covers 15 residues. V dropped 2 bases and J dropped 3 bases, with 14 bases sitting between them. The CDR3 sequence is CASSPLASADYEQYF. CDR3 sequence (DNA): TGTGCCAGCTCACCATTGGCTAGCGCCGACTACGAGCAGTACTTC.

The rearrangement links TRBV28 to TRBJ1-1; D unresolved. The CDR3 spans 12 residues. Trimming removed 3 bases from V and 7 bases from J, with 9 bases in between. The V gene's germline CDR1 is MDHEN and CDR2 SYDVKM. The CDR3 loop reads CASSFARFEAFF. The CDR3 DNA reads TGTGCCAGCAGTTTCGCCAGGTTTGAAGCTTTCTTT.

This CDR3 reads CASSHPGLKNNEQFF. The CDR3 region has the DNA TGTGCCAGCAGCCATCCGGGACTAAAGAACAATGAGCAGTTCTTC. This rearrangement joins TRBV3-1 (or the pseudogene TRBV3-2) to TRBJ2-1, with 7 positions matching TRBD2. The CDR3 extends over 15 amino acids. V trimming: 3 bases; J trimming: 5 bases; junction bases outside the gene matches: 7. Looked up from germline, CDR1 is LGHDT and CDR2 is YNNKEL (reference sequence).

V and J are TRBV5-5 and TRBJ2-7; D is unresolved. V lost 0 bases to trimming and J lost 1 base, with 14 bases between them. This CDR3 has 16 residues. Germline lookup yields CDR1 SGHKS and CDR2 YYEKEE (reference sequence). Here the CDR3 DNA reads TGTGCCAGCAGCTTGGGTAGTTCAGGAAGATCCTACGAGCAGTACTTC. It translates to CASSLGSSGRSYEQYF. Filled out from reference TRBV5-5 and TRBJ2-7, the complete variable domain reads DAGVTQSPTHLIKTRGQQVTLRCSPISGHKSVSWYQQVLGQGPQFIFQYYEKEERGRGNFPDRFSARQFPNYSSELNVNALLLGDSALYLCASSLGSSGRSYEQYFGPGTRLTVT.

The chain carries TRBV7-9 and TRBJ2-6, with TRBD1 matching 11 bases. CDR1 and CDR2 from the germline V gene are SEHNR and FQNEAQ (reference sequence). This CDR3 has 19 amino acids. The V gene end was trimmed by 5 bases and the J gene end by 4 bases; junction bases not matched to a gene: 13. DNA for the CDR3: TGTGCCAGCAGCCGACCCTCCGGGACAGGGGGATCCGGGGCCAACGTCCTGACTTTC. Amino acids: CASSRPSGTGGSGANVLTF.

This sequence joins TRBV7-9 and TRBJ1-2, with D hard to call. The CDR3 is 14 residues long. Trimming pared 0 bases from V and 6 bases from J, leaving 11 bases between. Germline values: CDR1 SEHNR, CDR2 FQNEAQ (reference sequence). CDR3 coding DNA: TGTGCCAGCAGCTTAGCGGCGGCCCCTCATGGCTACACCTTC. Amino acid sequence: CASSLAAAPHGYTF.

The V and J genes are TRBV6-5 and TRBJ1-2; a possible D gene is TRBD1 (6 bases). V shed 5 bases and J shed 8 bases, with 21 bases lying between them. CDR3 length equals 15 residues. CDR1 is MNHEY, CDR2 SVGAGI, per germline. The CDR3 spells CASSTGQLRSEGYTF. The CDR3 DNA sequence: TGTGCCAGCAGTACTGGACAGCTCCGAAGTGAAGGCTACACCTTC.

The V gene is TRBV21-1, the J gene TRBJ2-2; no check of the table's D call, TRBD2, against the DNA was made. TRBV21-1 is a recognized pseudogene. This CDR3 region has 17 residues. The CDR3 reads CASSSSGLAGDTGELFF. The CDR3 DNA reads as TGTGCCAGCAGCTCCTCCGGACTAGCGGGAGATACCGGGGAGCTGTTTTTT.

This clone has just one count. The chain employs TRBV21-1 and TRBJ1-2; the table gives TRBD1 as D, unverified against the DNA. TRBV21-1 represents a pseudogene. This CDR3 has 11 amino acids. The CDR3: CASTPIRGYTF. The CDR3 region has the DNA TGTGCCAGCACCCCGATCAGGGGCTACACCTTC.